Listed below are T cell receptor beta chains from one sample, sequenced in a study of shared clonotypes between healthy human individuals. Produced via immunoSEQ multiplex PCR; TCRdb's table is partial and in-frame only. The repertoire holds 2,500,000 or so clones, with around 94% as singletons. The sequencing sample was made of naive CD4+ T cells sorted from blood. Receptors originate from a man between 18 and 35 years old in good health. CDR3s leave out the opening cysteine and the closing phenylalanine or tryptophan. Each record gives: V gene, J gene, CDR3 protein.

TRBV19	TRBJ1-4	ASKGGALGEEKLF
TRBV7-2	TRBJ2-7	ASSLEGLASEQY
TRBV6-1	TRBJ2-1	ASLKGYNEQF
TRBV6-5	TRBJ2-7	ASSRSENMRYEQY
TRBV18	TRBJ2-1	ASSTSRDRSPPQF
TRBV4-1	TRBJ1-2	ASSQGNLETELYGYT
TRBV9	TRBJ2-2	ASSVGGGSLGNTGELF
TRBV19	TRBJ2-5	ASKSEAGGQETQY
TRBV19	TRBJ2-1	ASTPQGGSYNEQF
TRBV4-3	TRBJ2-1	ASSQDWAGGAGNEQF
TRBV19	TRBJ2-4	ASSAGSLGKNIQY
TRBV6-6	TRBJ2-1	ASRTGQGYYNEQF
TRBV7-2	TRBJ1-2	ASSFVKNYGYT
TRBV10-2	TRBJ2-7	ASSESWGSSYEQY
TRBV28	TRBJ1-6	ASSLSGISPLH
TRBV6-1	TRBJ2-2	ASSPGSNTGELF
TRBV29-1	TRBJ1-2	SVRGGTEYGYT
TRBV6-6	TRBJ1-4	ATSWAGNEKLF
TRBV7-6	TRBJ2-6	ASSFPGQGVGPGANVLT
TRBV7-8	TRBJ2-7	ASSLGVQQGVYEQY
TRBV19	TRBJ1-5	ASSITQGAYSNQPQH
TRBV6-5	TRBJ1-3	ASTKGDTIY
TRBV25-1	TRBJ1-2	ASSESQTRGYT
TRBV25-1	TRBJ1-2	ASSGRLNANYGYT
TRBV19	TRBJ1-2	ASSIGGKANGYT
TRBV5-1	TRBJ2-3	ASSQTSKDTQY
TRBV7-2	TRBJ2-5	ASSLGLWRETQY
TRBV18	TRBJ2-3	ASSLGLAAGTDTQY